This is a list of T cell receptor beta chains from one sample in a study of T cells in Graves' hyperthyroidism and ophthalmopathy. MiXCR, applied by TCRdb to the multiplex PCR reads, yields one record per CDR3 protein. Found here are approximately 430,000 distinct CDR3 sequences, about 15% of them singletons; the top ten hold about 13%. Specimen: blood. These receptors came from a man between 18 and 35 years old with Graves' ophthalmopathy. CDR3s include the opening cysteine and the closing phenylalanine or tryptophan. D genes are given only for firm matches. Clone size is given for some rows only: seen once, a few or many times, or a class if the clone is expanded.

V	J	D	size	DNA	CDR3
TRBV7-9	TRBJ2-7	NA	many	TGTGCCAGCAGCAATACACTCTCCTACGAGCAGTACTTC	CASSNTLSYEQYF
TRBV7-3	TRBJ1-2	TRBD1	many	TGTGCCAGCAGCCAAGGGACAGGGCCATATGGCTACACCTTC	CASSQGTGPYGYTF
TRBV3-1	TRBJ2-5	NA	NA	TGTGCCAGCAGCCAAGATTTTCAAGGGGCCGTGGAGACCCAGTACTTC	CASSQDFQGAVETQYF
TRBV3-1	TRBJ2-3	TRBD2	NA	TGTGCCAGCAGCCGAACTAGCGGGGGGGGAGATACGCAGTATTTT	CASSRTSGGGDTQYF
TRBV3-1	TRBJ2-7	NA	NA	TGTGCCAGCAGCCAAGGACACGACTCGACCTACGAGCAGTACTTC	CASSQGHDSTYEQYF
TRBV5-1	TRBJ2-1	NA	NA	TGCGCCAGCAGCTGGACGCTAGCGAGGTCCTACAGTGAGCAGTTCTTC	CASSWTLARSYSEQFF
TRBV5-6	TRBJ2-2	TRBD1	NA	TGTGCCAGCAGCTTACCCGGGACAGGGGGCCTCGGGGAGCTGTTTTTT	CASSLPGTGGLGELFF
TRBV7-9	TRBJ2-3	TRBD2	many	TGTGCCAGCAGCTTAACTGGACTAGCGGGGGATTATCCTACAGATACGCAGTATTTT	CASSLTGLAGDYPTDTQYF
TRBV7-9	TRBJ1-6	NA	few	TGTGCCAGCAGCCCCGGTGGGGGAGGCTCACCCCTCCACTTT	CASSPGGGGSPLHF
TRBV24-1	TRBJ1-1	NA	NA	TGTGCCACCAATGGGGGGGACACTGAAGCTTCCTTT	CATNGGDTEASF
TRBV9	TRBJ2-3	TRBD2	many	TGTGCCAGCAGCCTGACTAGCCCAGATACGCAGTATTTT	CASSLTSPDTQYF